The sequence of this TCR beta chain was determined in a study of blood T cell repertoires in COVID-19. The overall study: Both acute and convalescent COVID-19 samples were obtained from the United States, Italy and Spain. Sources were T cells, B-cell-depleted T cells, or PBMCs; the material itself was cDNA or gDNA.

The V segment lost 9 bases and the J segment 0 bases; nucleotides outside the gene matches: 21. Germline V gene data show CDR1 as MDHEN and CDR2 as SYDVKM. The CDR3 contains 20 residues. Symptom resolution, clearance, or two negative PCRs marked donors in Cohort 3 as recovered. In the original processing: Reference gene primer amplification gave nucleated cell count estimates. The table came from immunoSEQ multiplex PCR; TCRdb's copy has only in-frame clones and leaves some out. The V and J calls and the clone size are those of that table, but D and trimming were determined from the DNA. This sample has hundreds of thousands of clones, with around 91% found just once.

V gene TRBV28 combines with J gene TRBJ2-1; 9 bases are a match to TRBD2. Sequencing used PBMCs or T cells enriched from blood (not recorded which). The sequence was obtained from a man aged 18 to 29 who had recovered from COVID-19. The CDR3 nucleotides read TGTGCCAGTCAAGGGTCCCTAGCGGGACGTCTTAGAGGCTCCTACAATGAGCAGTTCTTC. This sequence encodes CASQGSLAGRLRGSYNEQFF.